Each of the 2 T cell receptor beta chains below was sequenced from the same sample in a study of T cell repertoires in cytomegalovirus infection. MiXCR, applied by TCRdb to the reads, yields one record per CDR3 protein. The data show under 300,000 distinct CDR3 sequences, with roughly 12% seen just once and under 2% held by the top ten. The sequencing input was PBMCs. These receptor sequences come from a human donor in good health (CMV status not recorded). Some clones in this sample may be carry-over from other donors' samples.

Comments on this clonotype: A much larger clone lies a single base off, so this may be a read error. The chain links TRBV11-3 to TRBJ2-1; the D is unclear. Deletions cut 11 bases from V and 0 bases from J, with 17 bases between. The CDR3 consists of 15 residues. Germline V gives CDR1 SGHNT, CDR2 YENEEA. The CDR3 DNA follows: TGTGCCTGTCAGATGGTCGGCTTCTCCTACAATGAGCAGTTCTTC. Translated, it gives CACQMVGFSYNEQFF.

This clonotype was detected many times. The chain carries TRBV7-2 and TRBJ2-2, with 11 bases aligning to TRBD1. The CDR3 is 17 residues long. V gave up 5 bases and J gave up 4 bases; unmatched junction bases: 9. Germline CDR1 reads SGHTA; CDR2 reads FQGNSA. CDR3: CASSPTGQGAGTGELFF. In DNA, the CDR3 is TGTGCCAGCAGCCCGACAGGACAGGGGGCGGGCACCGGGGAGCTGTTTTTT.